A single sample gave rise to the 23 T cell receptor beta chains below, sequenced in a study of blood T cells in healthy people across ages. PCR was performed a second time for about 6 to 12 cycles using a sample-barcoded 5' primer and a J-beta primer mix. Via MiXCR, TCRdb re-called the 5' RACE reads, giving one row per CDR3 protein. The sample gives about 730,000 distinct CDR3 sequences, roughly 45% of which show up once; under 25% is in the top ten. The sequenced material came from blood. The receptors stem from a woman aged 55 to 70 in good health.

V gene TRBV6-4 combines with J gene TRBJ2-7; 14 bases match TRBD2. The germline V gene encodes CDR1 MRHNA and CDR2 SNTAGT. V lost 3 bases and J lost 7; bases outside the gene matches: 5. This CDR3 is 15 amino acids long. This CDR3 is CASSDGGLAGDEQYF. For the CDR3, the DNA is TGTGCCAGCAGTGATGGGGGACTAGCGGGAGATGAGCAGTACTTC.

CDR3 region: CASSFRVREQYF. The DNA of the CDR3 is TGTGCCAGCAGTTTCCGGGTTCGGGAGCAGTACTTC. The chain recombines TRBV12-3 or TRBV12-4 with TRBJ2-7; the D is unclear. The CDR3 loop spans 12 amino acids. V was trimmed by 3 bases and J by 7 bases, leaving 10 bases between them.

This clonotype was seen a few times. The rearrangement joins TRBV4-2 to TRBJ2-1; 7 nucleotides align to TRBD2. The CDR3 is 13 residues long. In germline, CDR1 is LGHNA, CDR2 YNFKEQ. J gave up 8 bases and V 3 bases, and 4 bases lay outside the gene matches. This CDR3 is CASSHGLEDEQFF. The CDR3 DNA is TGTGCCAGCAGCCACGGACTAGAAGATGAGCAGTTCTTC.

Only a few counts were recorded for this clonotype. The rearrangement uses TRBV20-1 and TRBJ2-1; 7 bases are a match to TRBD2. CDR3 length: 13 residues. Germline assignment: CDR1 DFQATT and CDR2 SNEGSKA (reference sequence). J gave up 5 bases and V 7 bases, and 8 bases lay outside the gene matches. Here the CDR3 DNA reads TGCAGTGTAACTCTAGCGGCCCACAATGAGCAGTTCTTC. Translated: CSVTLAAHNEQFF.

This clonotype occurred a few times. This CDR3 is CASSEATPGQGPYF. The CDR3 DNA sequence: TGTGCCAGCAGTGAAGCTACTCCGGGACAGGGTCCGTATTTT. The rearrangement uses TRBV6-1 and TRBJ2-3; TRBD1 agrees at 9 bases. The junction had 9 bases not matched to a gene; V was cut back by 0 bases and J by 14 bases. The germline V gene has CDR1 MNHNS and CDR2 SASEGT. The CDR3 extends over 14 amino acids.

This clonotype has more than one count but fewer than ten. The rearrangement joins TRBV5-1 to TRBJ1-2, with TRBD1 as a possible D gene (5 bases). Looked up from germline, CDR1 is SGHRS and CDR2 is YFSETQ. The CDR3 covers 13 residues. Trimming removed 4 bases at V and 3 bases at J, with 10 bases between. This CDR3 reads CASSGEGHYGYTF. The CDR3 DNA sequence: TGCGCCAGCAGCGGGGAGGGGCACTATGGCTACACCTTC.

A few counts support this clonotype. The rearrangement links TRBV12-5 to TRBJ2-5; the D gene could be TRBD1 or TRBD2 (7 bases each). Trimming cost V 0 bases and J 2 bases, with 13 bases left between them. This CDR3 is 16 amino acids long. CDR1 is LGHNT, CDR2 FRNRAP, per germline. For the CDR3, the DNA is TGTGCTAGTGGTTTGGTAGCGGGACAGAGTCAAGAGACCCAGTACTTC. Its translation: CASGLVAGQSQETQYF.

This chain joins TRBV29-1 and TRBJ2-1; possibly TRBD2 for D (6 bases). CDR3 size: 14 residues. Germline loops: CDR1 SQVTM, CDR2 ANQGSEA. Trimming shortened V by 7 bases and J by 4 bases, and 17 bases separated the two germline ends. CDR3 nucleotide sequence: TGCAGCGGGGCCCGGGAGCGGACGTACAATGAGCAGTTCTTC. It translates to CSGARERTYNEQFF.

This chain joins TRBV10-3 and TRBJ1-2, with a possible D match to TRBD1 (6 bases). Germline-derived CDR1 and CDR2 are ENHRY and SYGVKD. V dropped 4 bases and J dropped 1 base, with 13 bases sitting between them. The CDR3 is made up of 15 amino acids. The CDR3 DNA reads TGTGCCATCAGTGTTGAGGGGGAGAGTAACTATGGCTACACCTTC. Translated: CAISVEGESNYGYTF.

The table lists this clonotype with many counts. The chain combines TRBV12-3 or TRBV12-4 with TRBJ2-5; 8 bases map to TRBD2. Trimming removed 6 bases from V and 1 base from J; junction bases left unmatched: 7. The CDR3 sequence is 15 residues long. CDR3: CASSGFTSGQETQYF. The CDR3 DNA reads as TGTGCCAGCAGCGGCTTCACTAGCGGCCAAGAGACCCAGTACTTC.

Note on this clonotype: Since a much larger clone is just one base distant, this may be a read error. The J gene is TRBJ2-1, the V gene TRBV7-9, with 8 positions matching TRBD1. Trimming cost V 5 bases and J 9 bases; bases outside gene matches: 12. The CDR3 extends over 15 amino acids. Germline CDR1 is SEHNR and CDR2 is FQNEAQ (reference sequence). The CDR3 DNA reads TGTGCCAGCAGCCCGGGGACAGGAAGTGTCAGTGAGCAGTTCTTC. Translating gives CASSPGTGSVSEQFF.

This clonotype was seen many times. The V and J genes are TRBV7-8 and TRBJ2-7, with 10 bases lining up with TRBD2. V was pared by 5 bases and J by 3 bases, with 4 bases of the junction left unmatched. This CDR3 has 14 amino acids. The V gene's germline CDR1 is SGHVS and CDR2 FQNEAQ. CDR3 coding DNA: TGTGCCAGCAGCCCAGCGGGGGGGGACTACGAGCAGTACTTC. Its translation: CASSPAGGDYEQYF.

This chain joins TRBV7-8 and TRBJ2-2; possible D gene TRBD1, 6 bases. Trimming cost V 2 bases and J 10 bases, with 17 bases left between them. The CDR3 spans 15 residues. In germline, CDR1 is SGHVS, CDR2 FQNEAQ. The CDR3 reads CASSLSQGMGPELFF. The CDR3 coding sequence is TGTGCCAGCAGCTTAAGTCAGGGGATGGGTCCGGAGCTGTTTTTT.

The chain carries TRBV7-2 and TRBJ2-5, with 9 bases matching TRBD1. The better agreement between TRBJ2-7 and the DNA end casts doubt on the J call. This CDR3 contains 14 residues. CDR1 SGHTA and CDR2 FQGNSA come from the germline V gene. The CDR3 loop is CASSVSGQGYEQYF. The CDR3 DNA sequence: TGTGCCAGCAGCGTCTCGGGACAGGGCTACGAGCAGTACTTC.

The chain carries TRBV19 and TRBJ2-5; perhaps D is TRBD1 or TRBD2 (6 bases each). With 6 bases removed from V and 11 bases from J, the gap between germline ends came to 16 bases. The CDR3 length is 12 residues. Germline values: CDR1 LNHDA, CDR2 SQIVND (reference sequence). In DNA, the CDR3 is TGTGCCAGTAGGGCCGGGGGCACTGAGCAGTACTTC. It yields the protein CASRAGGTEQYF.

The count of this clonotype is one. The chain joins TRBV7-9 to TRBJ2-7; the D is unclear. Trimming took off 6 bases at V and 4 bases at J, with 28 bases between the two ends. This CDR3 has 18 residues. Germline V gene lookup returns CDR1 SEHNR and CDR2 FQNEAQ (reference sequence). The CDR3 sequence: CASSLMGWLGSPGYEQYF. DNA for the CDR3: TGTGCCAGCAGTCTTATGGGGTGGCTCGGGTCCCCTGGATACGAGCAGTACTTC.

With respect to this clonotype: Compared with germline, one end of the junction differs, possibly owing to a read error. The chain carries TRBV6-1 and TRBJ2-6, with TRBD1 identical over 7 bases. The CDR3 extends over 16 amino acids. Looked up from germline, CDR1 is MNHNS and CDR2 is SASEGT. CDR3 residues: CASSSGQFSGASVLTF. The DNA for the CDR3 is TGTGCCAGCAGCTCGGGACAGTTCTCTGGGGCCAGCGTCCTGACTTTC.

This clonotype was counted ten times or more. The chain is built from TRBV6-1 and TRBJ2-5; 7 bases match TRBD2. The CDR3 runs to 15 residues. The germline V gene has CDR1 MNHNS and CDR2 SASEGT. V shed 2 bases, J shed 5 bases, and the junction held 8 bases outside the gene matches. Here the CDR3 reads CASSERGLMGETQYF. CDR3 coding DNA: TGTGCCAGCAGTGAAAGGGGACTAATGGGGGAGACCCAGTACTTC.

Only a few counts were recorded for this clonotype. The CDR3 here is CSVPGQGRSYGYTF. The CDR3 DNA follows: TGCAGCGTGCCGGGACAGGGACGTTCTTATGGCTACACCTTC. The rearrangement links TRBV29-1 to TRBJ1-2; 9 positions agree with TRBD1. The CDR3 covers 14 residues. Germline CDR1 and CDR2: SQVTM and ANQGSEA. Unmatched junction bases numbered 10, after V lost 6 bases and J lost 5 bases.

This clonotype was seen just once. The V and J genes are TRBV5-5 and TRBJ2-3; 9 nucleotides agree with TRBD2. The CDR3 has 16 residues. J gave up 6 bases and V 0 bases, and 8 bases lay outside the gene matches. The germline gives CDR1 SGHKS, CDR2 YYEKEE (reference sequence). The CDR3 is CASSLARIAGEDTQYF. The CDR3 DNA follows: TGTGCCAGCAGCTTGGCCCGTATAGCGGGGGAGGATACGCAGTATTTT.

V usage is TRBV20-1 and J usage is TRBJ1-4; D might be TRBD1 (5 bases). V was cut by 3 bases and J by 4 bases, with 15 bases left in between. The CDR3 covers 15 residues. Per germline, CDR1 DFQATT and CDR2 SNEGSKA (reference sequence). CDR3 residues: CSASLRDLLNEKLFF. The CDR3 DNA sequence: TGCAGTGCTAGCCTCCGGGACCTCCTTAATGAAAAACTGTTTTTT.

The chain couples TRBV6-6 to TRBJ2-6; no definite D call. The CDR3 totals 14 residues. The V end lost 2 bases, the J end lost 1 base, and 3 bases lay between the germline ends. The germline CDR1 and CDR2 sequences are MNHNY and SVGAGI (reference sequence). The CDR3 nucleotides are TGTGCCAGCAGTTACACATCTGGGGCCAACGTCCTGACTTTC. It encodes CASSYTSGANVLTF.

For this clonotype: Given a much more abundant clone one base away, this may be a read error. The chain carries TRBV25-1 and TRBJ2-1; D uncertain. CDR1 is MGHDK and CDR2 is SYGVNS in the germline V gene. CDR3 length equals 12 residues. As DNA, the CDR3 is TGTGCCAGCAGGTACTCTAGTGATGAACAGTTCTTC. It yields the protein CASRYSSDEQFF.